This T cell receptor beta chain was recorded in a study of blood T cell repertoires in COVID-19. Study details: The United States, Italy and Spain supplied acute and convalescent COVID-19 samples. Nucleic acid was either cDNA or gDNA, and it came from T cells, B-cell-depleted T cells, or PBMCs.

This clone was recorded only once. Per the study methods: Cell counts per sample came from amplifying reference gene primers. Produced via immunoSEQ multiplex PCR; TCRdb's table is partial and in-frame only. Clone size and V and J calls were adopted from that table, with D and trimming inferred from the DNA. The data contain under 450,000 clones, 88% of them singletons. The germline V gene has CDR1 MGHRA and CDR2 YSYEKL. The CDR3 consists of 16 residues. V was shortened by 4 bases and J by 1 base, with 16 bases between the two germline ends. The receptor's source is a woman between 50 and 59 years old with COVID-19, enrolled during active disease. V gene TRBV4-1 combines with J gene TRBJ1-1; D remains unclear. The sequenced sample consisted of peripheral blood. Here the CDR3 reads CASSLPGLEGNTEAFF. CDR3 nucleotides: TGCGCCAGCAGCCTGCCCGGGCTGGAGGGGAACACTGAAGCTTTCTTT.